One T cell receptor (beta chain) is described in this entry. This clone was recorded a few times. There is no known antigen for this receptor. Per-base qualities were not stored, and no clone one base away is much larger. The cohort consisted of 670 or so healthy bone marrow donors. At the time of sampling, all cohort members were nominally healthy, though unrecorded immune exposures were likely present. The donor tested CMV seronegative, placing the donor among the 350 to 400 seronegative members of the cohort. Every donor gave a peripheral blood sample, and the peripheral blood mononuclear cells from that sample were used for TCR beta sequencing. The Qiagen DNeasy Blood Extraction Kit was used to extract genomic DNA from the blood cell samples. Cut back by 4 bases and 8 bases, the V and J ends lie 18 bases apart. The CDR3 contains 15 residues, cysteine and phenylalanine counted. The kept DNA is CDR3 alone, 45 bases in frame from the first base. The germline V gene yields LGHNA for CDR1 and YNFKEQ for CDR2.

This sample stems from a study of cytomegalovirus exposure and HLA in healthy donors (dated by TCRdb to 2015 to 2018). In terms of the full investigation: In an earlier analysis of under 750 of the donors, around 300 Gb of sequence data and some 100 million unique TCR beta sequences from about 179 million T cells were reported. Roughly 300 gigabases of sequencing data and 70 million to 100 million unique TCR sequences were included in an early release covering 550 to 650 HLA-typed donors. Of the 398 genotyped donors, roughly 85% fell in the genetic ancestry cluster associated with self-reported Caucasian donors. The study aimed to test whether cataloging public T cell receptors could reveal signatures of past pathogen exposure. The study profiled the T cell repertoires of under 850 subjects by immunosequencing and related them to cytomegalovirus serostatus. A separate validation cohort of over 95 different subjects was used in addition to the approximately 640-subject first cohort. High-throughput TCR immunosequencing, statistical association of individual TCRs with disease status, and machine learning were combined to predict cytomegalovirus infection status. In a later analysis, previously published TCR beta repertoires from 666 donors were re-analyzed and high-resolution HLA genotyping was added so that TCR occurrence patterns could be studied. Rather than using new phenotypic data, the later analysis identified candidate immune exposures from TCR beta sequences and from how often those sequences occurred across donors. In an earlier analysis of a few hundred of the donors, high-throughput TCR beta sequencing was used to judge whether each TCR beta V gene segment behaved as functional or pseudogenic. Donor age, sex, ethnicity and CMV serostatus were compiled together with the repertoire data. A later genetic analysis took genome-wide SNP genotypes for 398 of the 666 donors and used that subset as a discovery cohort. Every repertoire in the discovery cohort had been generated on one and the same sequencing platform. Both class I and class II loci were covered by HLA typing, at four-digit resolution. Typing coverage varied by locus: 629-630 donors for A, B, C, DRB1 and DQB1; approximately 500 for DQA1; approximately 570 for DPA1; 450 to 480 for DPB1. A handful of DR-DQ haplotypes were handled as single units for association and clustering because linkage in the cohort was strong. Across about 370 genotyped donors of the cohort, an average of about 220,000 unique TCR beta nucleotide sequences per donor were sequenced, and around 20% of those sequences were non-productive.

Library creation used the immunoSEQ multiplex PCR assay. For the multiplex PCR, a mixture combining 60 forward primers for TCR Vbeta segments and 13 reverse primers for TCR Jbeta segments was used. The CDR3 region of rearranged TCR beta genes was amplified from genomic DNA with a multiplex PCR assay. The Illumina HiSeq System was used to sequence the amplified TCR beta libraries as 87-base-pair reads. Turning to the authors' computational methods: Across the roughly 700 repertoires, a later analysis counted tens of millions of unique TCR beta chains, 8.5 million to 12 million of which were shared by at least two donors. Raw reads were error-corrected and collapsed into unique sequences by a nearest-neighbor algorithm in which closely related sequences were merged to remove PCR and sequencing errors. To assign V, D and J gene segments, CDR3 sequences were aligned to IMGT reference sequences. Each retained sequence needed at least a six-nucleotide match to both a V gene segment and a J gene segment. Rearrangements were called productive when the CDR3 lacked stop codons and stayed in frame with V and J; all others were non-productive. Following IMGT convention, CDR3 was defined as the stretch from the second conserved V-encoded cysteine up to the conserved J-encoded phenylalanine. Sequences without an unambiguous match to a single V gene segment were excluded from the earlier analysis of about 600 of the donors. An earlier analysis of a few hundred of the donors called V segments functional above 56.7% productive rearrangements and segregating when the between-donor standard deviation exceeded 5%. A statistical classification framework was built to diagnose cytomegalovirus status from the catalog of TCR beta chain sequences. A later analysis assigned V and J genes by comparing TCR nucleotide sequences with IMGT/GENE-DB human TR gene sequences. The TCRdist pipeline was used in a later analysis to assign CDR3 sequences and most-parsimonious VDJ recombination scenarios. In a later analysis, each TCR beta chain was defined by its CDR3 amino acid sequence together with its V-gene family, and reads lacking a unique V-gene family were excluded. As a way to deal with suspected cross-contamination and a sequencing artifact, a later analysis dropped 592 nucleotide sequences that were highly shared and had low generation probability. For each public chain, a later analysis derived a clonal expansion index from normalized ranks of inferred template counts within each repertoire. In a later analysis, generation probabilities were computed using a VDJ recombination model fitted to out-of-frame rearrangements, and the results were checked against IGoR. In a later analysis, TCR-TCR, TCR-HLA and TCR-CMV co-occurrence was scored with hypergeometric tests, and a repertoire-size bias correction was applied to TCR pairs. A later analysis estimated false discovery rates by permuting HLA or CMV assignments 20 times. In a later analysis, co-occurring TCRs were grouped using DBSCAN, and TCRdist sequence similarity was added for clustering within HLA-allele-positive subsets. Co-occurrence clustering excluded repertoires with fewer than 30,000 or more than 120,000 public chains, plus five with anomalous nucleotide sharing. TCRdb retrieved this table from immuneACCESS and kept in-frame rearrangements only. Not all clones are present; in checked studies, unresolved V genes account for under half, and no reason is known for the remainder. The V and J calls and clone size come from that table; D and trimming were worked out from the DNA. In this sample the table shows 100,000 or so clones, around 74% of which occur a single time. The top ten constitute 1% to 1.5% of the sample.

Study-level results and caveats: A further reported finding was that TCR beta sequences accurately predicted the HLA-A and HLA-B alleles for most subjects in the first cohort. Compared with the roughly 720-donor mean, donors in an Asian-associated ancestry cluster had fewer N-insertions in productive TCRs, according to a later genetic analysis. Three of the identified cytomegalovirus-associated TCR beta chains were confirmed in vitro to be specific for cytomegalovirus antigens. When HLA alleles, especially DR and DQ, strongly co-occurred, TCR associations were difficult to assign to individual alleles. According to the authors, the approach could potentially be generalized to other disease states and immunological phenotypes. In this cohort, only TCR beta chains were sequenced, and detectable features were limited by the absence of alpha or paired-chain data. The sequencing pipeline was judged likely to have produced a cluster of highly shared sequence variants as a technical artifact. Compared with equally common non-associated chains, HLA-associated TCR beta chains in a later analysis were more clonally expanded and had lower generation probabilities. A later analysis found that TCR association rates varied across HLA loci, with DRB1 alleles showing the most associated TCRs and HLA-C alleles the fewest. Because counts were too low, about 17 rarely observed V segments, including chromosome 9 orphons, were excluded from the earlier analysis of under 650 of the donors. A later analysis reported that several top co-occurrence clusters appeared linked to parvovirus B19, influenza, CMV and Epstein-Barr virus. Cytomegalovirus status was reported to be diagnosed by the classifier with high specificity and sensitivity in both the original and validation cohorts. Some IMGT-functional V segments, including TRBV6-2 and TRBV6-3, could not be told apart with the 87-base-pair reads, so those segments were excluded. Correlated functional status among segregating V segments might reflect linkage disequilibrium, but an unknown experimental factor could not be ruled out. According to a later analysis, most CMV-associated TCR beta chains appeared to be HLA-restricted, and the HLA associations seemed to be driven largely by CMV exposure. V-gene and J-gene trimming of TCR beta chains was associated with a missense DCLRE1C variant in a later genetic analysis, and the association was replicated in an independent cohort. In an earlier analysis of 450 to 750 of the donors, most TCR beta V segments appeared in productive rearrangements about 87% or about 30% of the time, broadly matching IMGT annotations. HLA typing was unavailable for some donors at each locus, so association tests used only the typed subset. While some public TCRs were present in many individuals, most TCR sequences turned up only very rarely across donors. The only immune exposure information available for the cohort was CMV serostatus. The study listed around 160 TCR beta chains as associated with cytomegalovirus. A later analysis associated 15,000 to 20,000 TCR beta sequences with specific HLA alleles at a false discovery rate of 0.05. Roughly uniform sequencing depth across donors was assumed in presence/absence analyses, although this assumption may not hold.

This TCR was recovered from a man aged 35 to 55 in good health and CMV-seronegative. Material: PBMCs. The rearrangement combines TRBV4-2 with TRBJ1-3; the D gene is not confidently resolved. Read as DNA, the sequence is TGTGCCAGCAGCCCCGGTGCGAGGGAGTGGGACACCATATATTTT. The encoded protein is CASSPGAREWDTIYF.